The present entry profiles one T cell receptor (beta chain) with its context. The germline V gene has CDR1 MNHEY and CDR2 SVGAGI. V was cut by 5 bases and J by 8 bases, with 18 bases left in between. CDR3 size: 15 residues. This entry is derived from a study of blood T cell repertoires in COVID-19. Original handling: Amplification from reference gene primers served as the basis for estimated nucleated cell counts. Repertoires were generated with immunoSEQ multiplex PCR, while TCRdb's copy carries only in-frame clones and drops some. The V and J calls and clone size were taken over from that table, and D and trimming were inferred from the DNA. The sample lists roughly 81,000 clones, roughly 90% occurring once.

V and J are TRBV6-5 and TRBJ1-4; perhaps TRBD1 as D (6 bases). The sequence came from a man in his 70s with active or convalescent COVID-19. Source material: peripheral blood. CDR3 loop: CASSPATWTAEKLFF. The DNA for the CDR3 is TGTGCCAGCAGTCCAGCCACCTGGACAGCAGAAAAACTGTTTTTT.